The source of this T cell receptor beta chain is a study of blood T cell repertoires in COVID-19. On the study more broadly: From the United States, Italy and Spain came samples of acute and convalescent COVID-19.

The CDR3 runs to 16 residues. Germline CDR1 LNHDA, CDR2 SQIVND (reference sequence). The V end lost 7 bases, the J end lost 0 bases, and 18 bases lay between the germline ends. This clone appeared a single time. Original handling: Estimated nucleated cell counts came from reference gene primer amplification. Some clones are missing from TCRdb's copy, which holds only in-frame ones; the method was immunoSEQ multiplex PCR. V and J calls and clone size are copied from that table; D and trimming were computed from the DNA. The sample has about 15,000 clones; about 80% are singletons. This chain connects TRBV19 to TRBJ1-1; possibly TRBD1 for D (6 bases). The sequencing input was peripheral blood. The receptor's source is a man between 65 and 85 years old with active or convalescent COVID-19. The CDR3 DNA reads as TGTGCCAGTACCTATGGGGGGGCCCTTCTGAACACTGAAGCTTTCTTT. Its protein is CASTYGGALLNTEAFF.